The 4 T cell receptor beta chains reported below all come from one sample, sequenced in a study of a mutant IDH1 vaccine in newly diagnosed glioma. Time point indicated: baseline, week 1 (first vaccination visit). Treatment given: pre-vaccination baseline after standard-of-care therapy. Using immunoSEQ multiplex PCR, the repertoire was profiled, and TCRdb retains in-frame clones only, with some absent. The sample lists roughly 50,000 clones, around 80% occurring once. This specimen consisted of PBMCs, obtained from a glioma patient treated with radiotherapy, temozolomide or both. The receptors stem from a man between 18 and 29 years old with glioma.

This chain links TRBV6-5 with TRBJ2-2; D uncertain. V was shortened by 6 bases and J by 4 bases, with 9 bases between the two germline ends. Germline CDR1 MNHEY, CDR2 SVGAGI. The CDR3 has 13 amino acids. The chain's CDR3 is CASRRRSTGELFF. CDR3 in DNA: TGTGCCAGCAGGCGCCGAAGCACCGGGGAGCTGTTTTTT.

The chain has TRBV6-6 and TRBJ1-1, with TRBD1 as a possible D gene (5 bases). Trimming shortened V by 6 bases and J by 5 bases, and 16 bases separated the two germline ends. Germline V CDR1 and CDR2: MNHNY, SVGAGI (reference sequence). This CDR3 comprises 14 residues. The CDR3 sequence is CASSLSRGKTEAFF. CDR3 bases: TGTGCCAGCAGCTTATCGAGGGGAAAAACTGAAGCTTTCTTT.

J is TRBJ2-1 and V is TRBV30; D call uncertain. Germline loops: CDR1 GTSNPN, CDR2 SVGIG (reference sequence). There are 13 residues in the CDR3. Trimming took 2 bases from V and 6 from J, leaving 11 bases between them. As DNA, the CDR3 is TGTGCCTGGAGTAGATACAGCGCCAATGAGCAGTTCTTC. Its protein product is CAWSRYSANEQFF.

The chain combines TRBV27 with TRBJ1-1; D may be TRBD1 (5 bases). Trimming cost V 8 bases and J 2 bases, with 15 bases left between them. CDR3 length: 14 amino acids. Germline assignment: CDR1 MNHEY and CDR2 SMNVEV (reference sequence). The CDR3 protein is CASYRPGGNTEAFF. The CDR3 DNA is TGTGCCAGCTACCGCCCGGGGGGAAACACTGAAGCTTTCTTT.